Below are 31 T cell receptor beta chains sequenced from a single sample in a study of T cell changes during pregnancy in multiple sclerosis. Measured with immunoSEQ multiplex PCR; TCRdb has only the in-frame clones, and not every one. The data show some 10,000 clones, more than 75% seen once. This material consisted of CD8+ T cells from peripheral blood mononuclear cells, taken after pregnancy. All receptors come from a female donor in good health, enrolled as a control in a pregnancy study.

The chain joins TRBV27 to TRBJ2-7, with TRBD2 identical over 9 bases. The germline V gene encodes CDR1 MNHEY and CDR2 SMNVEV (reference sequence). The CDR3 spans 15 residues. Trimming cost V 5 bases and J 7 bases; bases outside gene matches: 12. The CDR3 protein is CASSDLATSGAEQYF. CDR3 bases: TGTGCCAGCAGTGACCTCGCGACTAGCGGAGCTGAGCAGTACTTC.

The rearrangement uses TRBV5-6 and TRBJ2-1, with D possibly TRBD2 on 6 matching bases. V was trimmed by 4 bases and J by 4 bases, leaving 15 bases between them. The CDR3 totals 15 residues. In germline, CDR1 is SGHDT, CDR2 YYEEEE. The CDR3 reads CASSPGTWGYNEQFF. DNA of the CDR3: TGTGCCAGCAGCCCCGGGACTTGGGGGTACAATGAGCAGTTCTTC.

This clone has just a few counts. The gene calls are TRBV4-2 and TRBJ2-3; a weak D match, TRBD1 (6 bases). The V gene's germline CDR1 is LGHNA and CDR2 YNFKEQ. This CDR3 region has 15 residues. V was pared by 4 bases and J by 4 bases, with 15 bases between. CDR3 loop: CASSRGPGEPDTQYF. The CDR3 nucleotides are TGTGCCAGCAGCCGCGGCCCAGGGGAGCCAGATACGCAGTATTTT.

This chain links TRBV30 with TRBJ2-5; 7 bases match TRBD2. There are 12 residues in the CDR3. Per germline, CDR1 GTSNPN and CDR2 SVGIG (reference sequence). Unmatched junction bases numbered 0, after V lost 5 bases and J lost 0 bases. The CDR3 coding sequence is TGTGCCTGGGGGGGGGACCAAGAGACCCAGTACTTC. Translation gives CAWGGDQETQYF.

The chain carries TRBV4-2 and TRBJ1-3, with 7 nucleotides matching TRBD1. This CDR3 contains 18 residues. The junction had 9 bases not matched to a gene; V was cut back by 1 base and J by 0 bases. CDR1 is LGHNA, CDR2 YNFKEQ, per germline. The CDR3 DNA is TGTGCCAGCAGCCAAGTGCCGAACAGGGGCTTCTCTGGAAACACCATATATTTT. Its translation: CASSQVPNRGFSGNTIYF.

The V and J genes are TRBV7-2 and TRBJ2-7, with 7 bases aligning to TRBD1. CDR3 length: 14 residues. CDR1 and CDR2 from the germline V gene are SGHTA and FQGNSA. The ends lost 0 bases at V and 3 bases at J; junction bases unmatched: 2. The CDR3 DNA reads TGTGCCAGCAGCTTAGCAGGGGGCTACTACGAGCAGTACTTC. Amino acids: CASSLAGGYYEQYF.

V is TRBV6-5 and J is TRBJ1-1, with TRBD1 matching over 10 bases. Germline CDR1 is MNHEY and CDR2 is SVGAGI. V shed 7 bases and J 1 base; nucleotides not matched to a gene: 3. The CDR3 covers 14 residues. For the CDR3, the DNA is TGTGCCAGCATCCGACAGGGGGCGAACACTGAAGCTTTCTTT. It yields the protein CASIRQGANTEAFF.

The chain is built from TRBV11-3 and TRBJ2-5; TRBD2 is a possible D gene (6 bases). With 5 bases removed from V and 4 bases from J, the gap between germline ends came to 14 bases. The CDR3 extends over 14 amino acids. Germline V gene lookup returns CDR1 SGHNT and CDR2 YENEEA. In nucleotides, the CDR3 is TGTGCCAGCAGCCCGGAGGGCTCCCGAGAGACCCAGTACTTC. Translation gives CASSPEGSRETQYF.

The CDR3 spells CASSLATPGYGYTF. The CDR3 DNA reads TGTGCCAGCAGCTTAGCGACTCCTGGCTATGGCTACACCTTC. The rearrangement joins TRBV7-9 to TRBJ1-2; D remains ambiguous. Trimming removed 0 bases at V and 4 bases at J, with 9 bases between. The CDR3 length is 14 residues. The V gene's germline CDR1 is SEHNR and CDR2 FQNEAQ (reference sequence).

The J gene is TRBJ2-1, the V gene TRBV14; D perhaps matches TRBD1 (6 bases). The CDR3 extends over 13 amino acids. Trimming left V 1 base short and J 6 bases short, with 7 bases between. The V gene's germline CDR1 is SGHDN and CDR2 FVKESK. CDR3 residues: CASSQGGGNEQFF. The CDR3 DNA follows: TGTGCCAGCAGCCAAGGAGGGGGCAATGAGCAGTTCTTC.

Here the CDR3 DNA reads TGTGCCAGCAGCTCGCTAGCGGCGGGGCCAGATACGCAGTATTTT. Its translation: CASSSLAAGPDTQYF. The rearrangement uses TRBV7-3 and TRBJ2-3; 7 positions agree with TRBD2. This CDR3 comprises 15 residues. V shed 4 bases, J shed 4 bases, and the junction held 8 bases outside the gene matches. Per germline, CDR1 SGHTA and CDR2 FQGTGA.

The chain has TRBV9 and TRBJ2-3; 9 bases are a match to TRBD1. Germline assignment: CDR1 SGDLS and CDR2 YYNGEE. CDR3 length: 16 residues. Trimming cost V 2 bases and J 4 bases; bases outside gene matches: 8. CDR3 nucleotides: TGTGCCAGCAGCGTGCGCCGGGACAGGGTCGCAGATACGCAGTATTTT. Its translation is CASSVRRDRVADTQYF.

V and J are TRBV7-8 and TRBJ2-6, with TRBD2 as a possible D gene (6 bases). Germline CDR1 is SGHVS and CDR2 is FQNEAQ. CDR3 length equals 16 residues. Trimming shortened V by 8 bases and J by 4 bases, and 18 bases separated the two germline ends. The CDR3 reads CASAPGSISGANVLTF. CDR3 nucleotide sequence: TGTGCCAGCGCCCCCGGGAGCATTTCGGGGGCCAACGTCCTGACTTTC.

The table lists this clone with a count of one. V gene TRBV30 combines with J gene TRBJ1-4, with D hard to call. The germline V gene has CDR1 GTSNPN and CDR2 SVGIG (reference sequence). This CDR3 has 13 residues. V was clipped by 3 bases and J by 5 bases, with 10 bases between them. The CDR3 reads CAWSAPVNEKLFF. CDR3 bases: TGTGCCTGGAGCGCGCCGGTGAATGAAAAACTGTTTTTT.

The J gene is TRBJ1-1, the V gene TRBV9, with no clear D. V lost 2 bases and J lost 7, with 12 bases in between. There are 13 residues in the CDR3. Per the germline V gene, CDR1 is SGDLS and CDR2 is YYNGEE. The CDR3 DNA reads as TGTGCCAGCAGCGTGGGCCTGTTCGGTGAAGCTTTCTTT. Its protein is CASSVGLFGEAFF.

Only one count was recorded for this clone. The chain uses TRBV20-1 and TRBJ1-2, with D unclear. V lost 1 base and J lost 4, with 4 bases in between. Germline V gene data show CDR1 as DFQATT and CDR2 as SNEGSKA (reference sequence). This CDR3 comprises 11 residues. In DNA form, the CDR3 reads TGCAGTGCTAGAGTTCGCTATGGCTACACCTTC. Its translation is CSARVRYGYTF.

The chain has TRBV4-2 and TRBJ2-7, with TRBD2 as a possible D gene (6 bases). CDR3 size: 15 residues. Germline V lookup: CDR1 LGHNA, CDR2 YNFKEQ. V lost 1 base, J lost 2 bases, and 12 bases lay in between. This chain's CDR3 is CASSQGLASTYEQYF. CDR3 DNA: TGTGCCAGCAGCCAAGGGCTAGCGTCAACCTACGAGCAGTACTTC.

This chain links TRBV4-1 with TRBJ1-4, with a tentative D call TRBD1 (6 bases). This CDR3 is 16 amino acids long. Trimming pared 4 bases from V and 8 bases from J, leaving 20 bases between. CDR1 is MGHRA and CDR2 is YSYEKL in the germline V gene. Written as DNA, the CDR3 is TGCGCCAGCAGCCGACCTGGGGGGGGGCGGCGGGAAAAACTGTTTTTT. It translates to CASSRPGGGRREKLFF.

By share of the sample, this clone is medium-sized. The gene calls are TRBV27 and TRBJ2-1; 10 positions agree with TRBD1. V lost 2 bases to trimming and J lost 9 bases; unmatched junction nucleotides: 10. CDR3 length equals 16 residues. From germline, CDR1 is MNHEY and CDR2 SMNVEV (reference sequence). CDR3 in DNA: TGTGCCAGCAGTTTAGTTGGACAGGGGGTGAGGCGTGAGCAGTTCTTC. It codes for CASSLVGQGVRREQFF.

The chain has TRBV6-1 and TRBJ2-6, with D maybe TRBD1 (5 bases). The CDR3 runs 16 residues. Trimming pared 0 bases from V and 0 bases from J, leaving 6 bases between. Germline CDR1 is MNHNS and CDR2 is SASEGT. CDR3 DNA sequence: TGTGCCAGCAGTGAAGCTGACAGCTCTGGGGCCAACGTCCTGACTTTC. This encodes CASSEADSSGANVLTF.

This clone has a handful of counts. The J gene is TRBJ2-3, the V gene TRBV6-8; D possibly corresponds to TRBD1 (6 bases). Trimming removed 10 bases from V and 0 bases from J, with 11 bases in between. Germline V gives CDR1 MNHGY, CDR2 SAAAGT. The CDR3 extends over 13 amino acids. The CDR3 nucleotides are TGTGCCATAAGGGACATGAGCACAGATACGCAGTATTTT. Encoded protein: CAIRDMSTDTQYF.

Only one count was recorded for this clone. The chain employs TRBV19 and TRBJ2-6; no clear D. CDR1 and CDR2 from the germline V gene are LNHDA and SQIVND (reference sequence). Deletions cut 7 bases from V and 0 bases from J, with 10 bases between. The CDR3 consists of 15 residues. For the CDR3, the DNA is TGTGCCAGTACCCCCTTCCCCTCTGGGGCCAACGTCCTGACTTTC. It specifies CASTPFPSGANVLTF.

V is TRBV19 and J is TRBJ1-1, with D maybe TRBD1 (6 bases). The germline CDR1 and CDR2 sequences are LNHDA and SQIVND (reference sequence). V dropped 3 bases and J dropped 5 bases, with 10 bases sitting between them. There are 13 residues in the CDR3. The CDR3 spells CASSMGGRTEAFF. In DNA, the CDR3 is TGTGCCAGTAGTATGGGGGGGCGAACTGAAGCTTTCTTT.

The chain joins TRBV28 to TRBJ2-3; the match to TRBD1 covers 7 bases. Germline CDR1 reads MDHEN; CDR2 reads SYDVKM. V was clipped by 2 bases and J by 12 bases; unmatched bases: 5. The CDR3 contains 12 residues. CDR3 coding DNA: TGTGCCAGCAGTTTAATGAGAGGGGGCCAGTATTTT. It encodes CASSLMRGGQYF.

The CDR3 DNA follows: TGTGCCAGCAGTTTTGTCGGGACAGGATATGGCTACACCTTC. It specifies CASSFVGTGYGYTF. The V and J genes are TRBV6-5 and TRBJ1-2, with 8 bases aligning to TRBD1. J gave up 5 bases and V 4 bases, and 6 bases lay outside the gene matches. Germline CDR1 is MNHEY and CDR2 is SVGAGI. The CDR3 has 14 amino acids.

The V and J genes are TRBV27 and TRBJ1-2; D unresolved. CDR1 MNHEY and CDR2 SMNVEV come from the germline V gene (reference sequence). This CDR3 spans 12 amino acids. The CDR3 DNA sequence: TGTGCAACCCTAGATCGGCTTTTTGGCTACACCTTC. Translating gives CATLDRLFGYTF.

In this sample, this clone turned up many times. The chain uses TRBV29-1 and TRBJ1-1, with D perhaps TRBD1 (6 bases). Trimming stripped 2 bases from V and 4 bases from J, with 8 bases between. The CDR3 totals 12 residues. The V gene's germline CDR1 is SQVTM and CDR2 ANQGSEA. Here the CDR3 reads CSVEQGSTEAFF. CDR3 DNA sequence: TGCAGCGTTGAACAGGGGAGCACTGAAGCTTTCTTT.

This clone was recorded only once. The chain recombines TRBV7-9 with TRBJ2-7, with D maybe TRBD1 (6 bases). The germline gives CDR1 SEHNR, CDR2 FQNEAQ (reference sequence). The CDR3 is 12 amino acids. V gave up 8 bases and J gave up 4 bases, with 12 bases separating them. The CDR3, as DNA: TGTGCCAGCGCACAGGGTTCATACGAGCAGTACTTC. This codes for CASAQGSYEQYF. The variable domain in full, with the rest retrieved from reference TRBV7-9 and TRBJ2-7, is DTGVSQNPRHKITKRGQNVTFRCDPISEHNRLYWYRQTLGQGPEFLTYFQNEAQLEKSRLLSDRFSAERPKGSFSTLEIQRTEQGDSAMYLCASAQGSYEQYFGPGTRLTVT.

Only a few counts were recorded for this clone. V and J are TRBV6-4 and TRBJ2-3, with TRBD1 matching over 7 bases. The CDR3 length is 14 residues. Germline V gene lookup returns CDR1 MRHNA and CDR2 SNTAGT. V lost 2 bases, J lost 1 base, and 0 bases stayed unmatched. The CDR3 DNA is TGTGCCAGCAGTGACCAGGGGGGCACAGATACGCAGTATTTT. It yields the protein CASSDQGGTDTQYF.

The chain links TRBV15 to TRBJ2-7, with D perhaps TRBD1 (5 bases). This CDR3 comprises 15 residues. V gave up 1 base and J gave up 0 bases, with 10 bases separating them. Germline V gene data show CDR1 as LNHNV and CDR2 as YYDKDF (reference sequence). The CDR3 nucleotides are TGTGCCACCAGCAGAGCAGGCGGACACTCCTACGAGCAGTACTTC. Its protein product is CATSRAGGHSYEQYF.

The chain carries TRBV28 and TRBJ1-1, with D tentatively TRBD1 (6 bases). The CDR3 runs to 13 residues. Per germline, CDR1 MDHEN and CDR2 SYDVKM. Trimming shortened V by 5 bases and J by 2 bases, and 9 bases separated the two germline ends. CDR3 in DNA: TGTGCCAGCAGTGCACAGGGTAACACTGAAGCTTTCTTT. This gives the protein CASSAQGNTEAFF.